These 15 T cell receptor beta chains were sequenced from one sample in a study of control samples from healthy donors and cancer patients (TCRdb year 2020). Libraries were prepared through the immunoSEQ multiplex PCR assay. TCRdb provides this immuneACCESS table in a form limited to in-frame rearrangements. Some clones are lacking; in checked studies, under half of them reflect an unresolved V gene, and why the rest are absent is not known. The data table for this sample lists about 210,000 clones. The leading ten clones occupy more than 2% of the sample. The specimen sequenced was blood. These receptors were obtained from a young woman in good health.

For the CDR3, the DNA is TGCGCCAGCAGCCAAGAGTCGAGGGAACACGAGCAGTACTTC. Translated: CASSQESREHEQYF. V usage is TRBV4-1 and J usage is TRBJ2-7, with D maybe TRBD2 (5 bases). CDR1 and CDR2 (germline): MGHRA, YSYEKL. The CDR3 has 14 residues. Trimming removed 0 bases from V and 5 bases from J, with 11 bases in between.

This chain uses TRBV14 with TRBJ1-2; 7 bases map to TRBD1. The V gene's germline CDR1 is SGHDN and CDR2 FVKESK. The trim removed 4 bases at V and 0 bases at J, leaving 5 bases unmatched. This CDR3 is built from 15 residues. For the CDR3, the DNA is TGTGCCAGCAGCCCTTGGGACAGTGCTAACTATGGCTACACCTTC. It is translated as CASSPWDSANYGYTF. The full variable domain, with the rest looked up from reference TRBV14 and TRBJ1-2, is EAGVTQFPSHSVIEKGQTVTLRCDPISGHDNLYWYRRVMGKEIKFLLHFVKESKQDESGMPNNRFLAERTGGTYSTLKVQPAELEDSGVYFCASSPWDSANYGYTFGSGTRLTVV.

The chain links TRBV7-9 to TRBJ1-5; TRBD1 might be the D (5 bases). The CDR3 runs 13 residues. Trimming stripped 5 bases from V and 5 bases from J, with 10 bases between. Germline V gene data show CDR1 as SEHNR and CDR2 as FQNEAQ (reference sequence). The CDR3 bases are TGTGCCAGCAGCAGGGGTTTGGATCAGCCCCAGCATTTT. Translating it yields CASSRGLDQPQHF.

The chain combines TRBV5-6 with TRBJ2-2, with 8 bases aligning to TRBD1. Unmatched junction bases numbered 8, after V lost 4 bases and J lost 9 bases. The CDR3 runs 14 residues. The V gene's germline CDR1 is SGHDT and CDR2 YYEEEE. CDR3 coding DNA: TGTGCCAGCAGCGCGCAGGGGGCGCTTAGGGAGCTGTTTTTT. Protein: CASSAQGALRELFF. The whole variable domain, remainder taken from reference TRBV5-6 and TRBJ2-2, is DAGVTQSPTHLIKTRGQQVTLRCSPKSGHDTVSWYQQALGQGPQFIFQYYEEEERQRGNFPDRFSGHQFPNYSSELNVNALLLGDSALYLCASSAQGALRELFFGEGSRLTVL.

The DNA for the CDR3 is TGCGCCAGCAGCCAGGGGACAGTCCGATCCTACGAGCAGTACTTC. Encoded protein: CASSQGTVRSYEQYF. The chain recombines TRBV4-3 with TRBJ2-7; 7 nucleotides match TRBD1. Per germline, CDR1 LGHNA and CDR2 YSLEER. Germline trimming cut 3 bases from V and 1 base from J; bases unmatched to any gene: 6. The CDR3 consists of 15 residues.

V is TRBV5-1 and J is TRBJ2-7, with D unclear. The germline V gene has CDR1 SGHRS and CDR2 YFSETQ. The V gene lost 1 base and the J gene lost 0 bases, with 11 bases spanning the gap. This CDR3 comprises 15 residues. The CDR3 coding sequence is TGCGCCAGCAGCTTGTTTAGCCCATCCTCCTACGAGCAGTACTTC. Amino acid sequence: CASSLFSPSSYEQYF.

J is TRBJ1-1 and V is TRBV5-1, with 10 bases lining up with TRBD1. The CDR3 covers 18 residues. Germline assignment: CDR1 SGHRS and CDR2 YFSETQ. The J segment lost 3 bases and the V segment lost 4 bases, leaving 15 bases of the junction unmatched. CDR3 sequence: CASSKTGTGAERYTEAFF. The CDR3, as DNA: TGCGCCAGCAGCAAAACCGGGACAGGGGCTGAGCGGTACACTGAAGCTTTCTTT.

This sequence joins TRBV5-1 and TRBJ2-3; no clear D gene. The CDR3 is 14 amino acids. V was shortened by 4 bases and J by 5 bases, with 14 bases between the two germline ends. Germline loops: CDR1 SGHRS, CDR2 YFSETQ. DNA of the CDR3: TGCGCCAGCAGCCCGTGGGCATCCGGAGATACGCAGTATTTT. Protein: CASSPWASGDTQYF.

The genes are TRBV24-1 and TRBJ2-2, with TRBD1 matching over 7 bases. Trimming at V came to 6 bases and at J to 6 bases, leaving 9 bases not matched to a gene. The germline CDR1 and CDR2 sequences are KGHDR and SFDVKD. The CDR3 is 15 amino acids. CDR3 amino acids: CATSPSGQGAGELFF. The CDR3 nucleotides are TGTGCCACCAGTCCCTCGGGGCAGGGGGCCGGGGAGCTGTTTTTT.

This chain connects TRBV6-2 or TRBV6-3 to TRBJ2-3, with D possibly being TRBD2 (6 bases). This CDR3 is built from 17 residues. V shed 4 bases and J shed 1 base, with 18 bases lying between them. CDR1 is MNHEY, CDR2 SVGEGT, per germline. The CDR3 bases are TGTGCCAGCAGTTCCCTTCGCGGGACGGAGGGCACAGATACGCAGTATTTT. It specifies CASSSLRGTEGTDTQYF.

The chain links TRBV10-3 to TRBJ1-5; the D is unclear. Germline V lookup: CDR1 ENHRY, CDR2 SYGVKD. V was cut by 4 bases and J by 11 bases, with 12 bases left in between. CDR3 length equals 12 residues. CDR3 sequence (DNA): TGTGCCATCAGTGTCGAGGCCGGGGCCCAGCATTTT. Protein sequence: CAISVEAGAQHF.

The V gene is TRBV7-6, the J gene TRBJ2-3; D tentatively reads TRBD1 or TRBD2 (6 bases each). The length of the CDR3 is 16 residues. Germline lookup yields CDR1 SGHVS and CDR2 FNYEAQ. Trimming took off 2 bases at V and 6 bases at J, with 18 bases between the two ends. The CDR3 is CASSLLGKGGWDTQYF. CDR3 DNA: TGTGCCAGCAGCTTACTCGGAAAGGGGGGCTGGGATACGCAGTATTTT.

V gene TRBV5-1 combines with J gene TRBJ2-1, with 7 bases matching TRBD1. The V segment lost 0 bases and the J segment 0 bases; nucleotides outside the gene matches: 3. Looked up from germline, CDR1 is SGHRS and CDR2 is YFSETQ. This CDR3 comprises 16 residues. The CDR3 reads CASSLDPGGSYNEQFF. The CDR3 bases are TGCGCCAGCAGCTTGGATCCAGGGGGCTCCTACAATGAGCAGTTCTTC. The entire variable domain, with the rest obtained from reference TRBV5-1 and TRBJ2-1, is as follows: KAGVTQTPRYLIKTRGQQVTLSCSPISGHRSVSWYQQTPGQGLQFLFEYFSETQRNKGNFPGRFSGRQFSNSRSEMNVSTLELGDSALYLCASSLDPGGSYNEQFFGPGTRLTVL.

This rearrangement joins TRBV7-3 to TRBJ2-2; D not resolved. Germline-derived CDR1 and CDR2 are SGHTA and FQGTGA. This CDR3 comprises 14 residues. The V and J ends lost 0 bases and 6 bases respectively, with 8 bases between them. CDR3 in DNA: TGTGCCAGCAGCTTAACGTCATCGGCCGGGGAGCTGTTTTTT. It yields the protein CASSLTSSAGELFF. The full variable domain, its missing parts supplied by reference TRBV7-3 and TRBJ2-2, is GAGVSQTPSNKVTEKGKYVELRCDPISGHTALYWYRQSLGQGPEFLIYFQGTGAADDSGLPNDRFFAVRPEGSVSTLKIQRTERGDSAVYLCASSLTSSAGELFFGEGSRLTVL.

The chain couples TRBV19 to TRBJ1-2; the D is unclear. There are 13 residues in the CDR3. CDR1 is LNHDA and CDR2 is SQIVND in the germline V gene (reference sequence). Trimming took 4 bases from V and 5 from J, leaving 11 bases between them. The CDR3 reads CASSTSSAYGYTF. The CDR3 DNA reads as TGTGCCAGTAGTACCTCTAGTGCGTATGGCTACACCTTC.